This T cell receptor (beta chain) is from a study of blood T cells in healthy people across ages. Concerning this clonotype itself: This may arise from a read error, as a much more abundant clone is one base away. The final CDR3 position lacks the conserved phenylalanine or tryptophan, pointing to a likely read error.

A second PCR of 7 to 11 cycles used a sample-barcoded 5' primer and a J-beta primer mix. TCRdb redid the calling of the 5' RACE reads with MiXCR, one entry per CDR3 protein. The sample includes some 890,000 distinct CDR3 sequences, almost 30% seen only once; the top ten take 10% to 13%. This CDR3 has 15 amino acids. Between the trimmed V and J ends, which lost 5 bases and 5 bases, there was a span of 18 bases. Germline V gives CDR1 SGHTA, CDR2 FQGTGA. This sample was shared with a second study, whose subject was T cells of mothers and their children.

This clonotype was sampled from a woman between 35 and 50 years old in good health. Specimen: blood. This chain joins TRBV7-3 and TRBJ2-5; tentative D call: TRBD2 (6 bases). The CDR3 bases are TGTGCCAGCAGCCTAGGTGGCAGGGCGGGGGAGACCCAGTACTGC. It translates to CASSLGGRAGETQYC.